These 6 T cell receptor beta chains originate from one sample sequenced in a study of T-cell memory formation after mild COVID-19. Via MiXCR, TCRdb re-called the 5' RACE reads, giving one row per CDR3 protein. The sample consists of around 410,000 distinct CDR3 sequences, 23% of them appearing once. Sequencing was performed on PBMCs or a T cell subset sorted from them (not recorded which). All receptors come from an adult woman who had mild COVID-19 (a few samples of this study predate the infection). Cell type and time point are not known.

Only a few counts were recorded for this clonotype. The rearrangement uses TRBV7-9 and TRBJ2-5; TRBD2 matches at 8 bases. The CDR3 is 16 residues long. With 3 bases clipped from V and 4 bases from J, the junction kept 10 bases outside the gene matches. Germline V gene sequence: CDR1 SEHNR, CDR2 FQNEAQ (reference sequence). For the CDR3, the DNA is TGTGCCAGCAGCTTTGGAATCCGGGAGGGCCGAGAGACCCAGTACTTC. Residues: CASSFGIREGRETQYF.

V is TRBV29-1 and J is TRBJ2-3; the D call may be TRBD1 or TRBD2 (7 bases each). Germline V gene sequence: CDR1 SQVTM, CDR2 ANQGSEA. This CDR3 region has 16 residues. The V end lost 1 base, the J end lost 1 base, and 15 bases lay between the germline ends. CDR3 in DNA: TGCAGCGTTGAAGTAGCGGGTGGGACAGGCACAGATACGCAGTATTTT. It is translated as CSVEVAGGTGTDTQYF.

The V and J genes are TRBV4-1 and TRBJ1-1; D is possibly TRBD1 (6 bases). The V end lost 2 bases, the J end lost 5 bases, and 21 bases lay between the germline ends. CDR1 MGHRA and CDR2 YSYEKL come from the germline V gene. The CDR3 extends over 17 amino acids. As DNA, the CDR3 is TGCGCCAGCAGCCAATATTCGACATCCCAGACAGGTACTGAAGCTTTCTTT. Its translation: CASSQYSTSQTGTEAFF.

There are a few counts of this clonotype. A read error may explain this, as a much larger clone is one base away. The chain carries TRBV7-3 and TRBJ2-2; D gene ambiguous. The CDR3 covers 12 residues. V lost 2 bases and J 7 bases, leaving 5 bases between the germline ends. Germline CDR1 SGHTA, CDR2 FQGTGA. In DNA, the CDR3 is TGTGCCAGCAGCTTAGGGGACGGGGAGCTGTTTTTT. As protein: CASSLGDGELFF.

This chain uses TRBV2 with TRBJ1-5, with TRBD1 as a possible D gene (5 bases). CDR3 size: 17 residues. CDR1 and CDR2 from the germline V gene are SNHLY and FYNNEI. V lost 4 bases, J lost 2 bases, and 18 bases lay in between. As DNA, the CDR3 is TGTGCCAGCAGTGTTGACCTAGCGCAGGGTGGCAATCAGCCCCAGCATTTT. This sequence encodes CASSVDLAQGGNQPQHF.

For the CDR3, the DNA is TGTGCCAGCAGCTTTACAGGGGGGCCCGGCCTGACTTTC. Its translation: CASSFTGGPGLTF. The chain carries TRBV7-9 and TRBJ2-6; 8 nucleotides match TRBD1. The CDR3 length is 13 residues. The V segment lost 3 bases and the J segment 15 bases; nucleotides outside the gene matches: 7. Germline V gives CDR1 SEHNR, CDR2 FQNEAQ (reference sequence).